The 28 T cell receptor beta chains given below trace back to one sample, sequenced in a study of blood T cells in healthy people across ages. PCR was performed a second time for about 7 to 12 cycles using a sample-barcoded 5' primer and a J-beta primer mix. TCRdb reanalysed the 5' RACE reads using MiXCR and keeps one entry per CDR3 protein. The top ten hold around 53% of the sample, which has 380,000 or so distinct CDR3 sequences, 50% to 60% seen once. Sample: blood. These TCRs come from a man aged 55-75 years in good health.

The CDR3 here is CASSLEDVNNEQFF. The CDR3 DNA follows: TGCGCCAGCAGCTTGGAGGACGTAAACAATGAGCAGTTCTTC. J is TRBJ2-1 and V is TRBV5-1; no clear D gene. Germline assignment: CDR1 SGHRS and CDR2 YFSETQ. The CDR3 extends over 14 amino acids. V lost 0 bases to trimming and J lost 5 bases, with 9 bases between them. Together with reference TRBV5-1 and TRBJ2-1, the CDR3 gives the full variable domain: KAGVTQTPRYLIKTRGQQVTLSCSPISGHRSVSWYQQTPGQGLQFLFEYFSETQRNKGNFPGRFSGRQFSNSRSEMNVSTLELGDSALYLCASSLEDVNNEQFFGPGTRLTVL.

This clonotype was observed many times. This could be a read error, since a much larger clone is one nucleotide away. This chain links TRBV27 with TRBJ2-7, with TRBD1 as a possible D gene (6 bases). The germline V gene encodes CDR1 MNHEY and CDR2 SMNVEV (reference sequence). This CDR3 contains 14 residues. Trimming took 5 bases from V and 7 from J, leaving 18 bases between them. The CDR3 coding sequence is TGTGCCAGCAGTGTGATACAGGGTCATGGGGAGCAGTACTTC. The encoded protein is CASSVIQGHGEQYF.

This clonotype was observed a handful of times. V usage is TRBV10-3 and J usage is TRBJ2-6, with 7 bases identical to TRBD1. V was clipped by 6 bases and J by 0 bases; unmatched bases: 8. Germline V CDR1 and CDR2: ENHRY, SYGVKD. The CDR3 is 17 amino acids. CDR3 DNA sequence: TGTGCCATCAGACCCGGGACAGTCAGCTCTGGGGCCAACGTCCTGACTTTC. Protein: CAIRPGTVSSGANVLTF.

V and J are TRBV24-1 and TRBJ2-3, with 10 bases that match TRBD2. With V trimmed by 1 base and J by 6 bases, 3 bases remained unmatched. The CDR3 has 15 amino acids. CDR1 KGHDR and CDR2 SFDVKD come from the germline V gene. The CDR3 sequence is CATSDFKREGDTQYF. CDR3 DNA sequence: TGTGCCACCAGTGATTTTAAGCGGGAGGGTGATACGCAGTATTTT.

V and J are TRBV20-1 and TRBJ2-7; tentative D call: TRBD2 (6 bases). The end of the DNA fits TRBJ2-4 better, so the J call may be wrong. Germline CDR1 and CDR2: DFQATT and SNEGSKA (reference sequence). The CDR3 runs 15 residues. For the CDR3, the DNA is TGCAGTGCTAGAGATCGACGCCTCGGGGGAAACATTCAGTACTTC. As protein: CSARDRRLGGNIQYF.

The chain carries TRBV7-2 and TRBJ2-5, with TRBD2 matching 9 bases. J gave up 0 bases and V 4 bases, and 6 bases lay outside the gene matches. Germline assignment: CDR1 SGHTA and CDR2 FQGNSA. The CDR3 runs to 16 residues. The CDR3: CASSSRLAGYQETQYF. The CDR3 DNA reads TGTGCCAGCAGCTCAAGGCTAGCGGGATACCAAGAGACCCAGTACTTC. Filled out from reference TRBV7-2 and TRBJ2-5, the complete variable domain reads GAGVSQSPSNKVTEKGKDVELRCDPISGHTALYWYRQSLGQGLEFLIYFQGNSAPDKSGLPSDRFSAERTGGSVSTLTIQRTQQEDSAVYLCASSSRLAGYQETQYFGPGTRLLVL.

This clonotype was seen a handful of times. V usage is TRBV18 and J usage is TRBJ2-5; perhaps TRBD1 as D (7 bases). This CDR3 has 14 amino acids. From germline, CDR1 is KGHSH and CDR2 LQKENI. V was clipped by 3 bases and J by 2 bases, with 10 bases between them. Here the CDR3 DNA reads TGTGCCAGCTCACCTCAGGGGGGACAAGAGACCCAGTACTTC. Its translation: CASSPQGGQETQYF.

This clonotype occurred once. The chain is built from TRBV19 and TRBJ1-4; 9 bases align to TRBD1. V was clipped by 7 bases and J by 7 bases; unmatched bases: 19. The CDR3 has 18 amino acids. Germline assignment: CDR1 LNHDA and CDR2 SQIVND (reference sequence). The CDR3 bases are TGTGCCAGTAAAGCCGGGACAGGGCCCAACACGGGCTCTGAAAAACTGTTTTTT. Amino acids: CASKAGTGPNTGSEKLFF. Using reference TRBV19 and TRBJ1-4 for the parts outside the CDR3, the full variable domain is DGGITQSPKYLFRKEGQNVTLSCEQNLNHDAMYWYRQDPGQGLRLIYYSQIVNDFQKGDIAEGYSVSREKKESFPLTVTSAQKNPTAFYLCASKAGTGPNTGSEKLFFGSGTQLSVL.

This rearrangement joins TRBV4-3 to TRBJ2-7; 12 nucleotides align to TRBD2. Germline V gene sequence: CDR1 LGHNA, CDR2 YSLEER. After removal of 1 base from V and 4 bases from J, the junction contained 5 bases not matched to a gene. The CDR3 contains 16 residues. This CDR3 reads CASSQAATSGSYEQYF. The DNA for the CDR3 is TGCGCCAGCAGCCAAGCTGCGACTAGCGGGAGTTACGAGCAGTACTTC.

The genes are TRBV20-1 and TRBJ2-1, with D possibly TRBD2 on 5 matching bases. The CDR3 is 14 amino acids. Germline assignment: CDR1 DFQATT and CDR2 SNEGSKA (reference sequence). Trimming stripped 5 bases from V and 4 bases from J, with 15 bases between. CDR3 loop: CSALAVTTYNEQFF. Written as DNA, the CDR3 is TGCAGTGCTCTAGCCGTCACTACTTACAATGAGCAGTTCTTC.

The V and J genes are TRBV7-9 and TRBJ2-1; TRBD2 matches at 12 bases. The CDR3 sequence is 15 residues long. V lost 4 bases and J lost 8; bases outside the gene matches: 6. Looked up from germline, CDR1 is SEHNR and CDR2 is FQNEAQ (reference sequence). In nucleotides, the CDR3 is TGTGCCAGCAGCTACCTAGCGGGGGGGCCGGATGAGCAGTTCTTC. Encoded protein: CASSYLAGGPDEQFF.

The genes are TRBV7-6 and TRBJ1-1; 9 bases align to TRBD1. Germline trimming cut 5 bases from V and 6 bases from J; bases unmatched to any gene: 7. Germline V gene lookup returns CDR1 SGHVS and CDR2 FNYEAQ. The CDR3 contains 14 residues. The CDR3 is CASSGGQGKAEAFF. CDR3 coding DNA: TGTGCCAGCAGCGGCGGACAGGGGAAGGCTGAAGCTTTCTTT.

This clonotype was counted only a few times. The rearrangement links TRBV7-2 to TRBJ2-4, with D perhaps matching TRBD1 (5 bases). The CDR3 is made up of 13 amino acids. Trimming shortened V by 4 bases and J by 7 bases, and 11 bases separated the two germline ends. CDR1 SGHTA and CDR2 FQGNSA come from the germline V gene. CDR3 coding DNA: TGTGCCAGCAGCTACAGGCGCGAGAACATTCAGTACTTC. Translation: CASSYRRENIQYF.

This clonotype was detected a few times. The chain links TRBV27 to TRBJ2-7; D gene unclear. Germline CDR1 and CDR2: MNHEY and SMNVEV (reference sequence). The V end was cut by 5 bases, the J end by 0 bases, with 8 bases between. There are 13 residues in the CDR3. The CDR3 is CASSTRSSYEQYF. CDR3 nucleotide sequence: TGTGCCAGCAGTACGAGAAGCTCCTACGAGCAGTACTTC.

V usage is TRBV20-1 and J usage is TRBJ1-4; TRBD1 matches 7 bases. V lost 1 base, J lost 4 bases, and 6 bases stayed unmatched. This CDR3 has 15 residues. Per the germline V gene, CDR1 is DFQATT and CDR2 is SNEGSKA (reference sequence). The CDR3 region has the DNA TGCAGTGCTAGAGTGCCGACAGGGAGTAATGAAAAACTGTTTTTT. It encodes CSARVPTGSNEKLFF.

This clonotype turned up a few times. In DNA form, the CDR3 reads TGTGCCAGCAGTCTCCCCGGGACAGGGACTCAATACGAGCAGTACTTC. Amino acids: CASSLPGTGTQYEQYF. The V and J genes are TRBV7-9 and TRBJ2-7; 9 nucleotides agree with TRBD1. CDR3 size: 16 residues. Per the germline V gene, CDR1 is SEHNR and CDR2 is FQNEAQ (reference sequence). The junction had 13 bases not matched to a gene; V was cut back by 6 bases and J by 4 bases.

This clonotype was seen once. The rearrangement links TRBV3-1 to TRBJ2-7; D is ambiguous. Germline V lookup: CDR1 LGHDT, CDR2 YNNKEL (reference sequence). V lost 0 bases and J 5 bases, leaving 14 bases between the germline ends. The CDR3 contains 15 residues. CDR3 amino acids: CASSQDPGPRDEQYF. The CDR3 DNA follows: TGTGCCAGCAGCCAAGATCCAGGCCCCAGAGACGAGCAGTACTTC.

The chain combines TRBV6-6 with TRBJ1-1, with TRBD1 matching over 7 bases. The V gene's germline CDR1 is MNHNY and CDR2 SVGAGI (reference sequence). The junction had 8 bases not matched to a gene; V was cut back by 7 bases and J by 6 bases. The CDR3 is made up of 13 amino acids. The CDR3, as DNA: TGTGCCAGCATTCAGACAGGGTTCCCTGAAGCTTTCTTT. It yields the protein CASIQTGFPEAFF.

At least ten counts were recorded for this clonotype. The chain has TRBV7-2 and TRBJ2-3, with 12 positions matching TRBD2. CDR3 size: 20 residues. Germline V gene data show CDR1 as SGHTA and CDR2 as FQGNSA. V lost 0 bases, J lost 4 bases, and 14 bases stayed unmatched. This chain's CDR3 is CASSLAPASGRASYSDTQYF. Written as DNA, the CDR3 is TGTGCCAGCAGCTTAGCTCCGGCTAGCGGGAGGGCCAGCTACTCAGATACGCAGTATTTT.

The sample holds a few counts of this clonotype. The gene calls are TRBV19 and TRBJ2-7, with 9 nucleotides matching TRBD1. The CDR3 sequence is 15 residues long. Germline CDR1 LNHDA, CDR2 SQIVND (reference sequence). Trimming removed 4 bases from V and 1 base from J; junction bases left unmatched: 5. The CDR3 protein is CASSTTGGRSYEQYF. The CDR3 nucleotides read TGTGCCAGTAGTACAACAGGGGGCCGATCCTACGAGCAGTACTTC. Full variable domain (outside the CDR3, taken from reference TRBV19 and TRBJ2-7): DGGITQSPKYLFRKEGQNVTLSCEQNLNHDAMYWYRQDPGQGLRLIYYSQIVNDFQKGDIAEGYSVSREKKESFPLTVTSAQKNPTAFYLCASSTTGGRSYEQYFGPGTRLTVT.

Points on this clonotype: This sequence may be a read error, since a much larger clone differs from it by one base. V gene TRBV10-3 combines with J gene TRBJ2-3, with a weak D call TRBD2 (6 bases). The CDR3 spans 11 residues. V gave up 6 bases and J gave up 5 bases, with 6 bases separating them. CDR1 ENHRY and CDR2 SYGVKD come from the germline V gene. This CDR3 is CAIRGGDTQYF. In DNA form, the CDR3 reads TGTGCCATCAGGGGGGGAGATACGCAGTATTTT.

This clonotype was counted only a few times. The genes are TRBV29-1 and TRBJ2-3; D is ambiguous. The length of the CDR3 is 12 residues. V was pared by 7 bases and J by 4 bases, with 12 bases between. CDR1 and CDR2 (germline): SQVTM, ANQGSEA. The CDR3 DNA is TGCAGCGCCAAAAGCCCCGCAGATACGCAGTATTTT. Its protein is CSAKSPADTQYF.

V usage is TRBV20-1 and J usage is TRBJ1-4; D is undetermined. V was shortened by 6 bases and J by 5 bases, with 13 bases between the two germline ends. Germline V CDR1 and CDR2: DFQATT, SNEGSKA (reference sequence). This CDR3 spans 13 amino acids. In nucleotides, the CDR3 is TGCAGTGCCCATGAGGGAGGGAATGAAAAACTGTTTTTT. Amino acids: CSAHEGGNEKLFF.

The V gene is TRBV7-3, the J gene TRBJ2-1, with TRBD1 matching 7 bases. The J call could be wrong; TRBJ2-7 is a better fit for the DNA end. Germline V gives CDR1 SGHTA, CDR2 FQGTGA. The CDR3 runs 16 residues. The CDR3 nucleotides are TGTGCCAGCAGCCCACCAGGGGGTCCCTCCTACAATGAGCAGTACTTC. Its protein product is CASSPPGGPSYNEQYF.

This clonotype was found once. The J gene is TRBJ2-7, the V gene TRBV30, with a weak D call TRBD1 (5 bases). This CDR3 contains 12 residues. The V and J ends lost 2 bases and 7 bases respectively, with 12 bases between them. Looked up from germline, CDR1 is GTSNPN and CDR2 is SVGIG (reference sequence). The CDR3 nucleotides are TGTGCCTGGAGTACCAGGGCGGCAGAGCAGTACTTC. This sequence encodes CAWSTRAAEQYF.

This rearrangement joins TRBV7-2 to TRBJ1-1; perhaps TRBD1 as D (5 bases). Per germline, CDR1 SGHTA and CDR2 FQGNSA. V gave up 3 bases and J gave up 0 bases, with 8 bases separating them. The CDR3 has 14 amino acids. The DNA of the CDR3 is TGTGCCAGCAGCTTGCGACAGATGAACACTGAAGCTTTCTTT. Its translation is CASSLRQMNTEAFF.

The J gene is TRBJ2-3, the V gene TRBV7-2; 8 nucleotides agree with TRBD2. In germline, CDR1 is SGHTA, CDR2 FQGNSA. V shed 5 bases and J 5 bases; nucleotides not matched to a gene: 9. The CDR3 extends over 15 amino acids. The CDR3 nucleotides are TGTGCCAGCAGCCCCCCAGCGGGAGAGGTAGATACGCAGTATTTT. Translating gives CASSPPAGEVDTQYF.

The rearrangement uses TRBV7-8 and TRBJ2-7, with TRBD2 as a possible D gene (5 bases). Trimming removed 7 bases at V and 3 bases at J, with 16 bases between. CDR1 SGHVS and CDR2 FQNEAQ come from the germline V gene. The CDR3 extends over 14 amino acids. The CDR3 sequence: CASNDRRRLYEQYF. Written as DNA, the CDR3 is TGTGCCAGCAACGACCGGAGGAGGCTCTACGAGCAGTACTTC.